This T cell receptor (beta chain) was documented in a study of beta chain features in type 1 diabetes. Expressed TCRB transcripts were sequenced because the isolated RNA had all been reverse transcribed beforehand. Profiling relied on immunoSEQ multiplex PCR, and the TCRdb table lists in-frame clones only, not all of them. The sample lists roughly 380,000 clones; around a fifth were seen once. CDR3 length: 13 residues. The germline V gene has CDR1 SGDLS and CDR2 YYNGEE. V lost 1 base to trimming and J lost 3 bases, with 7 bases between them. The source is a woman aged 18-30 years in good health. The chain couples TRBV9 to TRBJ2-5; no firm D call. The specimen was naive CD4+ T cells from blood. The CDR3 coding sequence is TGTGCCAGCAGCGTACGAGCGAAAGAGACCCAGTACTTC. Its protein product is CASSVRAKETQYF. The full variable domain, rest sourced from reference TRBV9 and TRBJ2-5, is DSGVTQTPKHLITATGQRVTLRCSPRSGDLSVYWYQQSLDQGLQFLIQYYNGEERAKGNILERFSAQQFPDLHSELNLSSLELGDSALYFCASSVRAKETQYFGPGTRLLVL.